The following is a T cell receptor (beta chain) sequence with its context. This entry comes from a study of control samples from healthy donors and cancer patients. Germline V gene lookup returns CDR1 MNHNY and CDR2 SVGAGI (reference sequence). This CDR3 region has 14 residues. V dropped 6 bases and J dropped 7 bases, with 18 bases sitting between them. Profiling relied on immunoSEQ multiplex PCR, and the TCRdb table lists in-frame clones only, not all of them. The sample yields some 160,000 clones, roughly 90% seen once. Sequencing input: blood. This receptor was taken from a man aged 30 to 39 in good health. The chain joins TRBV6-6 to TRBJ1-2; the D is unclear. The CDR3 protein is CASSDTPRGGGYTF. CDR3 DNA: TGTGCCAGCAGCGACACTCCCCGAGGTGGTGGCTACACCTTC.